This TCR beta chain was identified during a study of T cell responses to AZD1222 COVID-19 vaccine. Study details: Analysis merged second doses at about 4 or about 12 weeks.

J lost 3 bases, V lost 1 base, and 4 bases had no gene match. In germline, CDR1 is KGHDR, CDR2 SFDVKD. This CDR3 comprises 16 residues. The data were produced by immunoSEQ multiplex PCR, yet TCRdb's version contains in-frame clones alone and is incomplete. The sample lists more than 150,000 clones; 90% to 95% were seen once. Details on this clone: Its matching antigen is unknown.

Study conclusions and caveats: There were mostly white British donors and more females than males, and clonal diversity was possibly underestimated. Just 5 to 7 AZD1222 recipients were seropositive at baseline.

This rearrangement joins TRBV24-1 to TRBJ2-7; the match to TRBD1 covers 11 bases. This specimen consisted of peripheral blood, obtained on day 0 of AZD1222 vaccination. This clonotype was sampled from an adult in good health. CDR3 DNA: TGTGCCACCAGTGATTTTACCGGGACAGGGGGCTACGAGCAGTACTTC. It encodes CATSDFTGTGGYEQYF.